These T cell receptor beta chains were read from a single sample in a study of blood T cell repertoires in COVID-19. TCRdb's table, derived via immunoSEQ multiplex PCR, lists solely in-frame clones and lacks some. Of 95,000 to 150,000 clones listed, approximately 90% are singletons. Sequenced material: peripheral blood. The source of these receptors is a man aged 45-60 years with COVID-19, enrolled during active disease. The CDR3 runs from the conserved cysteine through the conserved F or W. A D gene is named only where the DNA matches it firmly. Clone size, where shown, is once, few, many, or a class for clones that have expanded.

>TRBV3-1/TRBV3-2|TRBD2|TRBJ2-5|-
CASSQGGSGSPETQYF
TGTGCCAGCAGCCAAGGTGGTAGCGGGAGCCCCGAGACCCAGTACTTC
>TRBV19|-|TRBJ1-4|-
CASSPGLLNEKLFF
TGTGCCAGTAGCCCGGGACTCCTTAATGAAAAACTGTTTTTT
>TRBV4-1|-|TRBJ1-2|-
CASSQDRGGYGYTF
TGCGCCAGCAGCCAAGACAGGGGCGGCTATGGCTACACCTTC
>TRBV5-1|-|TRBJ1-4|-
CASSWGAAGEKLFF
TGCGCCAGCAGCTGGGGAGCGGCCGGTGAAAAACTGTTTTTT
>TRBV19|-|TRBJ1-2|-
CASSPDGNYYGYTF
TGTGCCAGTAGTCCGGACGGGAACTACTATGGCTACACCTTC
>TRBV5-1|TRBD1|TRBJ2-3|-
CASSPGQDTDTQYF
TGCGCCAGCAGCCCAGGACAGGACACAGATACGCAGTATTTT
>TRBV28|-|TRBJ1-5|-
CASRTQGNQPQHF
TGTGCCAGCAGGACCCAGGGTAATCAGCCCCAGCATTTT
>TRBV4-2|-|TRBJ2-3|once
CASSQASASTDTQYF
TGTGCCAGCAGCCAAGCTAGCGCCAGCACAGATACGCAGTATTTT
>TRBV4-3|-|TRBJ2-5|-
CASSPSGQIQETQYF
TGCGCCAGCAGCCCGTCCGGACAAATACAAGAGACCCAGTACTTC
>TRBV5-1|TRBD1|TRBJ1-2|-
CASSRDLGQAGYTF
TGCGCCAGCAGCCGAGACCTGGGACAGGCTGGCTACACCTTC
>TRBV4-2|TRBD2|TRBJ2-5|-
CASSQAQKTSRGETQYF
TGTGCCAGCAGCCAAGCCCAGAAGACTAGCCGAGGGGAGACCCAGTACTTC
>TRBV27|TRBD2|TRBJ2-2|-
CASSTGTSGTGELFF
TGTGCCAGCAGTACCGGGACTAGCGGTACCGGGGAGCTGTTTTTT
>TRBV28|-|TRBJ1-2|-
CASRPPGDGYTF
TGTGCCAGCAGACCCCCAGGGGATGGCTACACCTTC
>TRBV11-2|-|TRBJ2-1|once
CASSPRVNNEQFF
TGTGCCAGCAGCCCCCGGGTGAACAATGAGCAGTTCTTC
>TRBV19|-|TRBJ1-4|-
CASGGRGGEKLFF
TGTGCCAGTGGAGGTCGGGGAGGTGAAAAACTGTTTTTT
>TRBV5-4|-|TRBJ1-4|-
CASGIQGRDEKLFF
TGTGCCAGCGGAATTCAGGGGAGGGATGAAAAACTGTTTTTT
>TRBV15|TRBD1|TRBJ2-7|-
CATSRARTGNAEQYF
TGTGCCACCAGCAGAGCGCGGACAGGGAACGCCGAGCAGTACTTC
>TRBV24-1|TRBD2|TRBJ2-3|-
CATSETSGRSADTQYF
TGTGCCACCAGTGAGACTAGCGGGAGGTCCGCAGATACGCAGTATTTT
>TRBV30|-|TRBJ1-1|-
CAWSVQGTEAFF
TGTGCCTGGAGTGTACAGGGAACTGAAGCTTTCTTT
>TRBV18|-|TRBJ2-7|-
CASSPSIQAEQYF
TGTGCCAGCTCGCCTTCTATACAGGCTGAGCAGTACTTC
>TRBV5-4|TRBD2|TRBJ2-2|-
CASSLGGLNTGELFF
TGTGCCAGCAGCTTGGGGGGACTAAACACCGGGGAGCTGTTTTTT
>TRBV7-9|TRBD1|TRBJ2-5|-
CASSHPITGDLQQETQYF
TGTGCCAGCAGCCACCCTATTACAGGGGACCTACAGCAAGAGACCCAGTACTTC
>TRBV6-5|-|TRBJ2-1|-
CASSLKNEQFF
TGTGCCAGCAGCCTAAAGAATGAGCAGTTCTTC
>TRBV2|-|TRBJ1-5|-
CASRRQESVQPQHF
TGTGCCAGCAGGCGACAGGAATCTGTTCAGCCCCAGCATTTT
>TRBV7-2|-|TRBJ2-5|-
CASSLGGVQETQYF
TGTGCCAGCAGCTTAGGCGGGGTACAAGAGACCCAGTACTTC
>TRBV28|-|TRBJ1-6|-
CASSSMPGLTDNRLNSPLHF
TGTGCCAGCAGTTCCATGCCGGGGTTGACCGACAATAGGCTTAATTCACCCCTCCACTTT
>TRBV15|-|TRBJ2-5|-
CATSRDSGLQETQYF
TGTGCCACCAGCAGAGATTCGGGACTCCAAGAGACCCAGTACTTC
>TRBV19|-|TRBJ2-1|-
CASSIDADYNEQFF
TGTGCCAGTAGTATAGATGCGGATTACAATGAGCAGTTCTTC
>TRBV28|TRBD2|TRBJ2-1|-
CASSPSLAGYNEQFF
TGTGCCAGCAGTCCCTCCCTAGCGGGCTACAATGAGCAGTTCTTC
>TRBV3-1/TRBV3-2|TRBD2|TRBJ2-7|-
CASSREGLAGREQYF
TGTGCCAGCAGCCGAGAGGGACTAGCTGGGAGGGAGCAGTACTTC
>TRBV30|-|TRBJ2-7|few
CAWGTINEQYF
TGTGCCTGGGGGACAATCAACGAGCAGTACTTC
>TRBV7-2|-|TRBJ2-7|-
CASSSVRSEQYF
TGTGCCAGCAGCTCGGTGAGGAGCGAGCAGTACTTC
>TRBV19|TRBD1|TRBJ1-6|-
CASRDRFESPLHF
TGTGCCAGTAGGGACAGGTTTGAATCACCCCTCCACTTT
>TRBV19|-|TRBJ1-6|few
CASSPAGVRVGSPLHF
TGTGCCAGTAGTCCTGCCGGGGTCCGGGTTGGTTCACCCCTCCACTTT